The 21 T cell receptor beta chains given below trace back to one sample, sequenced in a study of identical twins. TCRdb used MiXCR to reprocess the 5' RACE reads, holding one entry per CDR3 protein. Of over 200,000 distinct CDR3 sequences listed, roughly 7.1% are singletons. The sample was also linked to a second study, of T cells expressing NK-cell markers.

Sequencing used CD8+ T cells sorted from blood. These receptors all stem from a woman aged 18-29 years in good health.

J is TRBJ2-2 and V is TRBV3-1, with TRBD1 matching 10 bases. CDR1 LGHDT and CDR2 YNNKEL come from the germline V gene (reference sequence). The junction had 5 bases not matched to a gene; V was cut back by 4 bases and J by 6 bases. This CDR3 region has 15 residues. CDR3 loop: CASSRDRGRPGELFF. The CDR3 DNA sequence: TGTGCCAGCAGCCGGGACAGGGGAAGACCCGGGGAGCTGTTTTTT.

This clonotype came up a few times. This chain links TRBV6-5 with TRBJ2-5; D call uncertain. V was shortened by 2 bases and J by 1 base, with 11 bases between the two germline ends. This CDR3 region has 15 residues. Germline lookup yields CDR1 MNHEY and CDR2 SVGAGI. CDR3 nucleotides: TGTGCCAGCAGTTACCCTTGGCGGACCCAAGAGACCCAGTACTTC. Amino acids: CASSYPWRTQETQYF.

This clonotype has ten or more counts. The V gene is TRBV7-9, the J gene TRBJ1-1; unclear D gene. CDR1 is SEHNR, CDR2 FQNEAQ, per germline (reference sequence). CDR3 length: 11 amino acids. The V end lost 7 bases, the J end lost 7 bases, and 10 bases lay between the germline ends. For the CDR3, the DNA is TGTGCCAGCAAATATGGAGGTGAAGCTTTCTTT. Amino acids: CASKYGGEAFF.

In its sample, this clonotype was seen a few times. The chain uses TRBV21-1 and TRBJ2-3; TRBD2 is taken as the D call from the table, unchecked against the DNA. TRBV21-1 is designated a pseudogene. This CDR3 is 16 amino acids long. In nucleotides, the CDR3 is TGTGCCAGCAGCAAACTTCGGACTAGCAGCACAGATACGCAGTATTTT. It codes for CASSKLRTSSTDTQYF.

V gene TRBV6-2 or TRBV6-3 combines with J gene TRBJ2-2, with D maybe TRBD2 (6 bases). CDR1 and CDR2 from the germline V gene are MNHEY and SVGEGT. The ends were cut back, 6 bases at V and 4 bases at J, with 9 bases in the middle. The CDR3 loop spans 13 amino acids. CDR3 in DNA: TGTGCCAGCAGAGCGGGTGTCACCGGGGAGCTGTTTTTT. It specifies CASRAGVTGELFF.

This clonotype has only a few counts. The chain combines TRBV5-6 with TRBJ2-3; 7 bases are a match to TRBD2. Trimming cost V 8 bases and J 2 bases; bases outside gene matches: 20. The CDR3 has 18 residues. Germline V gene sequence: CDR1 SGHDT, CDR2 YYEEEE. The CDR3 is CASNRGDVLSWATDTQYF. The CDR3 DNA sequence: TGTGCCAGTAACCGGGGGGACGTCTTAAGTTGGGCCACAGATACGCAGTATTTT.

The sample holds a few counts of this clonotype. The rearrangement uses TRBV7-9 and TRBJ2-7, with D possibly TRBD2 on 5 matching bases. V lost 6 bases and J 2 bases, leaving 20 bases between the germline ends. This CDR3 has 16 residues. CDR1 and CDR2 from the germline V gene are SEHNR and FQNEAQ (reference sequence). CDR3 loop: CASSSTRTDGTYEQYF. The CDR3 coding sequence is TGTGCCAGCAGTTCGACCCGAACGGACGGGACCTACGAGCAGTACTTC.

This clonotype was picked up many times. The chain combines TRBV4-3 with TRBJ2-1; 9 bases are a match to TRBD1. From germline, CDR1 is LGHNA and CDR2 YSLEER. CDR3 size: 15 residues. Unmatched junction bases numbered 8, after V lost 4 bases and J lost 7 bases. The CDR3, as DNA: TGCGCCAGCAGCCCCTACCGGGACAGGGATAATGAGCAGTTCTTC. Protein sequence: CASSPYRDRDNEQFF.

The chain carries TRBV27 and TRBJ2-7; D is possibly TRBD2 (6 bases). Per germline, CDR1 MNHEY and CDR2 SMNVEV (reference sequence). The ends were cut back, 6 bases at V and 2 bases at J, with 11 bases in the middle. This CDR3 has 13 amino acids. CDR3 nucleotide sequence: TGTGCCAGCAGAGGGACTCTTACCTACGAGCAGTACTTC. Translating it yields CASRGTLTYEQYF.

This clonotype was seen more than once but under ten times. The chain links TRBV27 to TRBJ2-7; D may be TRBD2 (5 bases). CDR1 is MNHEY, CDR2 SMNVEV, per germline (reference sequence). The CDR3 is made up of 15 amino acids. V was trimmed by 2 bases and J by 3 bases, leaving 14 bases between them. The CDR3 coding sequence is TGTGCCAGCAGTTTACGGAGGCTGGCTGTCTACGAGCAGTACTTC. Residues: CASSLRRLAVYEQYF.

This clonotype showed up just a few times. The chain uses TRBV5-6 and TRBJ2-7, with a possible D match to TRBD1 (6 bases). Trimming removed 5 bases from V and 1 base from J, with 13 bases in between. Germline CDR1 and CDR2: SGHDT and YYEEEE. CDR3 length: 14 amino acids. This chain's CDR3 is CASRGGSHSYEQYF. CDR3 DNA sequence: TGTGCCAGCAGAGGGGGTTCCCATTCCTACGAGCAGTACTTC.

The chain carries TRBV28 and TRBJ2-2; D is ambiguous. Germline V gene sequence: CDR1 MDHEN, CDR2 SYDVKM. The CDR3 totals 15 residues. The V gene lost 3 bases and the J gene lost 4 bases, with 12 bases spanning the gap. CDR3 nucleotide sequence: TGTGCCAGCAGTTTTGGGCCTTCTGGCACCGGGGAGCTGTTTTTT. This translates into CASSFGPSGTGELFF.

This clonotype was picked up many times. The chain is built from TRBV5-1 and TRBJ1-4, with 7 bases identical to TRBD1. Germline V gives CDR1 SGHRS, CDR2 YFSETQ. The V gene end was trimmed by 6 bases and the J gene end by 2 bases; junction bases not matched to a gene: 7. This CDR3 spans 15 amino acids. CDR3 region: CASTTGELTNEKLFF. CDR3 sequence (DNA): TGCGCCAGCACCACAGGGGAATTGACTAATGAAAAACTGTTTTTT.

The chain carries TRBV6-5 and TRBJ1-2, with D hard to call. The CDR3 covers 13 residues. Germline CDR1 reads MNHEY; CDR2 reads SVGAGI. Trimming took 0 bases from V and 5 from J, leaving 7 bases between them. The CDR3 loop reads CASSYSNIYGYTF. DNA for the CDR3: TGTGCCAGCAGTTACTCGAATATTTATGGCTACACCTTC.

In its sample, this clonotype was seen a few times. The chain couples TRBV27 to TRBJ2-7; D is undetermined. Trimming took 3 bases from V and 0 from J, leaving 12 bases between them. The CDR3 spans 15 residues. The V gene's germline CDR1 is MNHEY and CDR2 SMNVEV (reference sequence). CDR3 DNA: TGTGCCAGCAGTTTTGGAGTAACTAACTCCTACGAGCAGTACTTC. It is translated as CASSFGVTNSYEQYF.

The chain uses TRBV27 and TRBJ1-6; no firm D call. This CDR3 comprises 13 residues. V dropped 0 bases and J dropped 8 bases, with 5 bases sitting between them. Germline V lookup: CDR1 MNHEY, CDR2 SMNVEV (reference sequence). CDR3 coding DNA: TGTGCCAGCAGTTTATCGGCGGATTCACCCCTCCACTTT. This encodes CASSLSADSPLHF.

This clonotype was detected a few times. CDR3 loop: CAQLGPSARYTF. The CDR3 nucleotides read TGTGCTCAGCTTGGACCGAGCGCTCGCTACACCTTC. The chain links TRBV12-3 or TRBV12-4 to TRBJ1-2, with D unclear. This CDR3 contains 12 residues.

This clonotype was recorded a few times. The chain carries TRBV7-6 and TRBJ1-1; D is undetermined. The V and J ends lost 1 base and 4 bases respectively, with 10 bases between them. The CDR3 runs 14 residues. The germline gives CDR1 SGHVS, CDR2 FNYEAQ. CDR3 sequence reads: CASSLGQAGTEAFF. The CDR3 nucleotides read TGTGCCAGCAGCTTAGGCCAGGCTGGCACTGAAGCTTTCTTT.

This clonotype was found many times. This chain links TRBV21-1 with TRBJ1-1. TRBV21-1 is flagged as a pseudogene. The CDR3 totals 15 residues. CDR3 nucleotides: TGTGCCAGCAGCTTTCGTATCGGAAGGAACACTGAAGCTTTCTTT. Translating it yields CASSFRIGRNTEAFF.

This clonotype was observed many times. The V gene is TRBV4-2, the J gene TRBJ2-3, with unresolved D. Germline CDR1 and CDR2: LGHNA and YNFKEQ. The CDR3 sequence is 14 residues long. Trimming pared 1 base from V and 0 bases from J, leaving 5 bases between. CDR3: CASSQARSTDTQYF. CDR3 DNA sequence: TGTGCCAGCAGCCAAGCCCGGAGCACAGATACGCAGTATTTT.

J is TRBJ2-1 and V is TRBV12-3 or TRBV12-4; tentatively, D is TRBD1 or TRBD2 (6 bases each). The CDR3 consists of 17 residues. The V end lost 3 bases, the J end lost 6 bases, and 21 bases lay between the germline ends. CDR3 coding DNA: TGTGCCAGCAGTTTCCCCGAAAGCCCAGGGGAGGTCAATGAGCAGTTCTTC. Protein product: CASSFPESPGEVNEQFF.